This T cell receptor beta chain is from a study of shared clonotypes between healthy human individuals. Overall study: Sampling drew on donors who were a couple of women and a few men aged 18 to 49. General observations from the study: Estimated clonotype richness was generally higher in naive than memory subsets.

Turning to this clone: Its antigen is undetermined.

The protocol was immunoSEQ multiplex PCR, while the TCRdb copy is restricted to in-frame clones and leaves out a portion. This sample carries approximately 2,200,000 clones, approximately 94% of them seen once, and the ten largest clones take about 1.5%. Naive CD8 cells were CD45RO-negative, positively selected for CCR7, excluding terminally differentiated effector memory CD45RA+ cells. Sequenced input: naive CD8+ T cells from PBMCs. The clonotype originates from a man younger than 35 in good health. Some clones in this sample may be carry-over from other donors' samples.

CDR3 in amino acids: CASRGSGPDEQYF. The CDR3 DNA sequence: TGTGCCAGCAGAGGATCGGGTCCCGACGAGCAGTACTTC. The chain has TRBV6-6 and TRBJ2-7, with unresolved D. The V and J ends lost 6 bases and 5 bases respectively, with 14 bases between them. The CDR3 length is 13 residues. The V gene's germline CDR1 is MNHNY and CDR2 SVGAGI (reference sequence).